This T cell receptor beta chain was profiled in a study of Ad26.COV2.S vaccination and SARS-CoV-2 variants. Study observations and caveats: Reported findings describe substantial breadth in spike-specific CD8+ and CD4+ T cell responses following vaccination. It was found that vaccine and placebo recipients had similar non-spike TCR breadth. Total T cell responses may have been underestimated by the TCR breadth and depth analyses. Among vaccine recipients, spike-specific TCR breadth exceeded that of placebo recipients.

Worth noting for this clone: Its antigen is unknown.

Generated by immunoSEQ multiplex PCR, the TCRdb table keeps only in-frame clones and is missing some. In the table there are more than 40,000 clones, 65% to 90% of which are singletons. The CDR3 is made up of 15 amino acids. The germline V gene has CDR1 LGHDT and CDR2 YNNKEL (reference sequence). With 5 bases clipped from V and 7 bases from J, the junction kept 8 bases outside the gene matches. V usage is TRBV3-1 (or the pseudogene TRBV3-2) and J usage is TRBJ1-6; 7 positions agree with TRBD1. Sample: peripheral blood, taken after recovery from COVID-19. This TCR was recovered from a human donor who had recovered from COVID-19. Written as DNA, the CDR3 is TGTGCCAGCAGCTTCCGACAGGGTGGAAATTCACCCCTCCACTTT. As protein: CASSFRQGGNSPLHF.